This TCR beta chain stems from a study of T cell changes during pregnancy in multiple sclerosis. With 1 base removed from V and 4 bases from J, the gap between germline ends came to 14 bases. Germline lookup yields CDR1 SEHNR and CDR2 FQNEAQ (reference sequence). This CDR3 comprises 16 residues. Sequenced by immunoSEQ multiplex PCR; TCRdb stores in-frame clones only, minus some. Of some 54,000 clones in the sample, approximately 94% were seen once. The TCR was taken from a female donor with multiple sclerosis, enrolled in a pregnancy study. The chain recombines TRBV7-9 with TRBJ1-3; a weak D match, TRBD1 (6 bases). Sequenced material: CD8+ T cells from peripheral blood mononuclear cells, taken in the third trimester of pregnancy. In DNA form, the CDR3 reads TGTGCCAGCAGCTTAGGATACGGGGGGCTCGGAAACACCATATATTTT. Translating gives CASSLGYGGLGNTIYF.